Below are 3 T cell receptor beta chains sequenced from a single sample in a study of blood T cell repertoires in COVID-19. Profiling relied on immunoSEQ multiplex PCR, and the TCRdb table lists in-frame clones only, not all of them. The sample has more than 45,000 clones; 82% are singletons. The specimen was peripheral blood. These receptors came from a woman aged 60-75 years with acute or convalescent COVID-19.

J is TRBJ1-2 and V is TRBV19; the match to TRBD1 covers 8 bases. Germline V lookup: CDR1 LNHDA, CDR2 SQIVND (reference sequence). Losses at the gene ends were 4 bases for V and 2 bases for J; bases not matched to a gene: 6. This CDR3 is 15 amino acids long. In DNA, the CDR3 is TGTGCCAGTAGTAGGACAGGGTCCTTAAACTATGGCTACACCTTC. It is translated as CASSRTGSLNYGYTF.

V usage is TRBV6-2 or TRBV6-3 and J usage is TRBJ2-6; D perhaps matches TRBD1 (5 bases). The CDR3 covers 16 residues. Trimming removed 6 bases at V and 1 base at J, with 13 bases between. Germline assignment: CDR1 MNHEY and CDR2 SVGEGT. The CDR3 DNA follows: TGTGCCAGCAGCAGTCCAGGGTATTCTGGGGCCAACGTCCTGACTTTC. This translates into CASSSPGYSGANVLTF.

The genes are TRBV6-1 and TRBJ2-3, with TRBD2 identical over 8 bases. V dropped 2 bases and J dropped 8; count of bases not matched to a gene: 6. The CDR3 has 14 residues. Germline assignment: CDR1 MNHNS and CDR2 SASEGT. CDR3 sequence (DNA): TGTGCCAGCAGTGAACGGGGGGGCCCAGGTACGCAGTATTTT. It is translated as CASSERGGPGTQYF.